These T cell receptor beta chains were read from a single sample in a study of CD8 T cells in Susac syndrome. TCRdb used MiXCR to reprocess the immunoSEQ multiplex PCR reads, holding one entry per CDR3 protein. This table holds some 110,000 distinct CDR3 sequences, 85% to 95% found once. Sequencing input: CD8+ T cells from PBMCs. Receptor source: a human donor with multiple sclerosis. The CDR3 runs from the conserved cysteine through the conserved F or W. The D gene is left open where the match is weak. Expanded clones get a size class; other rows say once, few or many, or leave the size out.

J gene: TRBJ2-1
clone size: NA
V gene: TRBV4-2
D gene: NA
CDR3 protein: CASSLRGGANNEQFF
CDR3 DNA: TGTGCCAGCAGCCTCAGAGGGGGGGCCAACAATGAGCAGTTCTTC

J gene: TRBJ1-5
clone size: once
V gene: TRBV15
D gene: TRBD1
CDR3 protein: CATSRTGGHQPQHF
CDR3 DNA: TGTGCCACCAGCAGGACAGGGGGTCATCAGCCCCAGCATTTT

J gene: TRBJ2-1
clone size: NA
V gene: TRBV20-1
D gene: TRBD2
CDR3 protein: CSAEGLAGRGNEQFF
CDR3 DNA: TGCAGTGCTGAGGGACTAGCGGGCCGGGGAAATGAGCAGTTCTTC

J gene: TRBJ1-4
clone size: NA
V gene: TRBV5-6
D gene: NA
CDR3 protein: CASSLGTFWEKLFF
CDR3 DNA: TGTGCCAGCAGCTTGGGGACCTTTTGGGAAAAACTGTTTTTT

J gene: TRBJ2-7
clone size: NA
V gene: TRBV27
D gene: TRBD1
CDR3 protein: CASRDRGAYEQYF
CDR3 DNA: TGTGCCAGCCGGGACAGGGGGGCCTACGAGCAGTACTTC

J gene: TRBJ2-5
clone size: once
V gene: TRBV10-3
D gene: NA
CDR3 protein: CAISESGLYQETQYF
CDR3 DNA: TGTGCCATCAGTGAGTCTGGACTCTACCAAGAGACCCAGTACTTC

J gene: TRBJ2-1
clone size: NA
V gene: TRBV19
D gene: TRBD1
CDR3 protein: CASSPGQGVNEQFF
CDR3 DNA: TGTGCCAGTAGTCCGGGACAGGGGGTCAATGAGCAGTTCTTC

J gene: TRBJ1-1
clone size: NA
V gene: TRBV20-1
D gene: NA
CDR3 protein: CSARDATDYMNTEAFF
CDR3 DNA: TGCAGTGCTAGAGATGCGACCGACTATATGAACACTGAAGCTTTCTTT

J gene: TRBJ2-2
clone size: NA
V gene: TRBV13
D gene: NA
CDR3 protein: CASLRGENTGELFF
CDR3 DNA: TGTGCCAGCCTAAGAGGGGAGAACACCGGGGAGCTGTTTTTT

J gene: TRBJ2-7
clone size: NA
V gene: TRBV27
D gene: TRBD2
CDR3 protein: CATGAGGGTYEQYF
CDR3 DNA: TGTGCCACGGGGGCGGGCGGGGGGACCTACGAGCAGTACTTC

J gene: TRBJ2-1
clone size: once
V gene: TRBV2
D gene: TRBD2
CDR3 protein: CAWVGLAGRNEQFF
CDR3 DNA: TGTGCCTGGGTGGGACTAGCGGGTAGAAATGAGCAGTTCTTC

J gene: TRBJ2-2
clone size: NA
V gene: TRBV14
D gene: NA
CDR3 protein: CASSHWTDANTGELFF
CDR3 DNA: TGTGCCAGCAGCCATTGGACAGACGCGAACACCGGGGAGCTGTTTTTT

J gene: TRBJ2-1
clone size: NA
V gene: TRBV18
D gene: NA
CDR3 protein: CASSRNEQFF
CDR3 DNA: TGTGCCAGCTCACGCAATGAGCAGTTCTTC

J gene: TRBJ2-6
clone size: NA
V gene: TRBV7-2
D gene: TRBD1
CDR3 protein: CASSFSGGAGANVLTF
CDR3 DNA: TGTGCCAGCAGCTTCTCAGGGGGCGCTGGGGCCAACGTCCTGACTTTC

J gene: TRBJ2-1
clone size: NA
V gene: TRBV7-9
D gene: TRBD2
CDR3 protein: CASSPPAGVSYNEQFF
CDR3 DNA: TGTGCCAGCAGCCCCCCCGCGGGAGTTTCCTACAATGAGCAGTTCTTC

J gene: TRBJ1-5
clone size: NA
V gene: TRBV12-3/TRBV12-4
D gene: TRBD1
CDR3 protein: CASSLAGQGGQPQHF
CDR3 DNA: TGTGCCAGCAGTTTGGCAGGACAGGGAGGCCAGCCCCAGCATTTT

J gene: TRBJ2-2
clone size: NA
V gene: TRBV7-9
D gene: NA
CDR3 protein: CASGAWGAQAGELFF
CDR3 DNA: TGTGCCAGCGGGGCATGGGGGGCACAGGCCGGGGAGCTGTTTTTT

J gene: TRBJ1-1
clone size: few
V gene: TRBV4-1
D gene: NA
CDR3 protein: CASSHRLGHGNTEAFF
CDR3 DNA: TGCGCCAGCAGCCACCGATTGGGGCATGGGAACACTGAAGCTTTCTTT

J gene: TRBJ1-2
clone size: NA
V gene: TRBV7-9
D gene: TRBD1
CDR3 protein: CASAGGTGNLFGGYTF
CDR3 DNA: TGTGCCAGCGCCGGTGGGACAGGAAACCTTTTCGGGGGCTACACCTTC

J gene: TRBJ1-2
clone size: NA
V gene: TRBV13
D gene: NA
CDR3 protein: CASSLGDDYGYTF
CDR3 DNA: TGTGCCAGCAGCTTAGGGGACGACTATGGCTACACCTTC

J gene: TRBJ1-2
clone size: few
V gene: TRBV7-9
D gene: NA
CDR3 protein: CASSPQGNYGYTF
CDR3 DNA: TGTGCCAGCAGTCCCCAGGGAAACTATGGCTACACCTTC

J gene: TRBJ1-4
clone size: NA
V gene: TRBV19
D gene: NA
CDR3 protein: CASSGADWTAYF
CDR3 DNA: TGTGCCAGTAGTGGGGCGGACTGGACGGCGTATTTT

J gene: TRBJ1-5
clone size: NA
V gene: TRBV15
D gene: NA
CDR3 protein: CATSRDRRGAGDQPQHF
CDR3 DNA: TGTGCCACCAGCAGAGATCGGCGGGGGGCTGGCGATCAGCCCCAGCATTTT

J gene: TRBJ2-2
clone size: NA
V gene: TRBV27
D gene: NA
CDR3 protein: CATKGPSNTGELFF
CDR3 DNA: TGTGCCACCAAAGGGCCCTCGAACACCGGGGAGCTGTTTTTT

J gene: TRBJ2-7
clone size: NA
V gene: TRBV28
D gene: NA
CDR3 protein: CASGWASYEQYF
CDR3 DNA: TGTGCCAGCGGGTGGGCTAGCTACGAGCAGTACTTC

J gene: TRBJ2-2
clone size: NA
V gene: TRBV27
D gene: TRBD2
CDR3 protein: CASSSHSRETGELFF
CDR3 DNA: TGTGCCAGCAGTTCCCACTCGCGGGAGACCGGGGAGCTGTTTTTT

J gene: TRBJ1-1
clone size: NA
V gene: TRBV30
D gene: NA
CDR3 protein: CAEGGSRGDEAFF
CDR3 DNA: TGTGCCGAGGGTGGGTCGAGGGGCGATGAAGCTTTCTTT

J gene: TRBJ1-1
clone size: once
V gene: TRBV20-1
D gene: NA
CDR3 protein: CSARGPGDTEAFF
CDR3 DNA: TGCAGTGCTAGGGGTCCGGGAGACACTGAAGCTTTCTTT

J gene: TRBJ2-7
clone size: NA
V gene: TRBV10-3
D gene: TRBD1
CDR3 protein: CAIRDRDRSPAYEQYF
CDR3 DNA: TGTGCCATCAGGGACCGGGACAGGAGCCCAGCTTACGAGCAGTACTTC

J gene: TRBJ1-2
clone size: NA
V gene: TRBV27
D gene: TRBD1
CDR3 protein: CASSPGQGTLNAF
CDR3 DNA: TGTGCCAGCAGCCCGGGACAGGGTACTCTAAACGCCTTC

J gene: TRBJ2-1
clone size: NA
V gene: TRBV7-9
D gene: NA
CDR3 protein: CASSPPGSSYNEQFF
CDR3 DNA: TGTGCCAGCAGCCCGCCAGGTAGCTCCTACAATGAGCAGTTCTTC

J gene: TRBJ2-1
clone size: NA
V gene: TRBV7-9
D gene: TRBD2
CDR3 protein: CASSFLAGGNEQFF
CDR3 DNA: TGTGCCAGCAGCTTTCTAGCGGGAGGTAATGAGCAGTTCTTC

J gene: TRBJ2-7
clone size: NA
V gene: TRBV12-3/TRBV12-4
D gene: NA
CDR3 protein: CASSLSRDYEQYF
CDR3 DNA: TGTGCCAGCAGTTTAAGCAGGGACTACGAGCAGTACTTC

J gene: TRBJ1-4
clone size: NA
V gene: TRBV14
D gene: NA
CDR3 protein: CASSLEPLGTCYEKLFF
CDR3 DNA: TGTGCCAGCAGCCTCGAACCCCTCGGGACCTGCTATGAAAAACTGTTTTTT

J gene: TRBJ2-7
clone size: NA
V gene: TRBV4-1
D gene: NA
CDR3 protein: CASSQVAGSPYEQYF
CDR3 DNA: TGCGCCAGCAGCCAAGTTGCGGGGTCACCCTACGAGCAGTACTTC

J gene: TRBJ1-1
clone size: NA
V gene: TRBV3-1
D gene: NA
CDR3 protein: CASSQDRRTVNTEAFF
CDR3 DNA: TGTGCCAGCAGCCAAGATAGGAGGACGGTTAACACTGAAGCTTTCTTT

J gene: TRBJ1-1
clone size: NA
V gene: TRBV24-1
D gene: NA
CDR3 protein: CATSDLWGSEAFF
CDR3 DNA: TGTGCCACCAGTGATTTGTGGGGATCTGAAGCTTTCTTT

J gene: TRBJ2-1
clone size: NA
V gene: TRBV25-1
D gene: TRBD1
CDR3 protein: CASSRRTGAYNEQFF
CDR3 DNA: TGTGCCAGCAGCCGAAGGACAGGAGCCTACAATGAGCAGTTCTTC

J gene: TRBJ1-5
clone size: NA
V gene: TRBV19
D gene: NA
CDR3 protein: CASNLRVGNQPQHF
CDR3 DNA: TGTGCCAGTAATTTGAGGGTAGGGAATCAGCCCCAGCATTTT

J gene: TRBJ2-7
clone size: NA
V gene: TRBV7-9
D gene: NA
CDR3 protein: CASSLAPGPHYEQYF
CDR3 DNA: TGTGCCAGCAGCTTAGCGCCGGGGCCTCACTACGAGCAGTACTTC

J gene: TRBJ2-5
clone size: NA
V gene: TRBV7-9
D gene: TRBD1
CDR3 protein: CADRRTGMETQYF
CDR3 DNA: TGTGCCGATCGACGGACAGGGATGGAGACCCAGTACTTC

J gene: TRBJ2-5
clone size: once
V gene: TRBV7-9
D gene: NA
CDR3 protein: CASSLPRGLQETQYF
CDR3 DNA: TGTGCCAGCAGCTTACCACGGGGGCTCCAAGAGACCCAGTACTTC

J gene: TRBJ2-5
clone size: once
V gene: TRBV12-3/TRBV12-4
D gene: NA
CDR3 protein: CASTLRRERETQYF
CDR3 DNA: TGTGCCAGCACCCTTAGGAGGGAGAGGGAGACCCAGTACTTC

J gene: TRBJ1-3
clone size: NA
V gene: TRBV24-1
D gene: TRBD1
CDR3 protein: CATSDPRDSSGNTIYF
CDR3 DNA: TGTGCCACCAGTGACCCACGGGACAGCTCTGGAAACACCATATATTTT

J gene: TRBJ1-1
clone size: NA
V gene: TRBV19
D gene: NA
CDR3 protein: CASSIELGMNTEAFF
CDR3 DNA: TGTGCCAGTAGTATTGAACTGGGTATGAACACTGAAGCTTTCTTT

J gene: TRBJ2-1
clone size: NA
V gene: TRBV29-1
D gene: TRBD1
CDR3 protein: CSVEVGGQVAYNEQFF
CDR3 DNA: TGCAGCGTTGAAGTTGGTGGACAGGTAGCCTACAATGAGCAGTTCTTC

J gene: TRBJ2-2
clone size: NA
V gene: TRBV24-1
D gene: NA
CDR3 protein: CATKASAGELFF
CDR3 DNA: TGTGCCACCAAGGCTAGCGCCGGGGAGCTGTTTTTT

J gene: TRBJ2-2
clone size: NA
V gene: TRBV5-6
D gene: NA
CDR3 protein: CASSSRYEGELFF
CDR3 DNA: TGTGCCAGCAGCTCGCGCTACGAGGGAGAGCTGTTTTTT

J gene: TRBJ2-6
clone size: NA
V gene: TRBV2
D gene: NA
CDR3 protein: CASSPTSGANVLTF
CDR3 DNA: TGTGCCAGCAGTCCTACCTCTGGGGCCAACGTCCTGACTTTC

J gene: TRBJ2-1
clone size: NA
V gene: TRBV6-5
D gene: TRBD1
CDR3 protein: CASSNRQGIEQFF
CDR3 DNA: TGTGCCAGCAGTAACAGACAGGGCATAGAGCAGTTCTTC

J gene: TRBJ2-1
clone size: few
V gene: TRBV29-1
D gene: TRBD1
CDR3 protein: CSAPDRAYNEQFF
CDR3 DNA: TGCAGCGCCCCGGACAGGGCCTACAATGAGCAGTTCTTC

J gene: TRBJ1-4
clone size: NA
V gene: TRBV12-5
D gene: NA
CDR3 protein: CASGQSGGNEKLFF
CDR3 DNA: TGTGCTAGTGGTCAATCCGGGGGGAATGAAAAACTGTTTTTT

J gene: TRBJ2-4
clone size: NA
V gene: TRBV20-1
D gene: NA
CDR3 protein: CSAWGGQEGLQYF
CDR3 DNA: TGCAGTGCGTGGGGGGGACAGGAAGGCCTTCAGTACTTC

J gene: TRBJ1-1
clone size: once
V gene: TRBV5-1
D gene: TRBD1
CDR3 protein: CASSLGTGVGTEAFF
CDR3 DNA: TGCGCCAGCAGCTTGGGGACAGGGGTCGGCACTGAAGCTTTCTTT

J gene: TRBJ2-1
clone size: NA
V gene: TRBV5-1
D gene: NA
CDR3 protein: CASSSPKRNNEQFF
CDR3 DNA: TGCGCCAGCAGCTCCCCTAAACGCAACAATGAGCAGTTCTTC

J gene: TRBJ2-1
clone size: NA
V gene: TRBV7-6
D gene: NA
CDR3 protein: CASSRGRYNEQFF
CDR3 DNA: TGTGCCAGCAGCCGGGGACGCTACAATGAGCAGTTCTTC

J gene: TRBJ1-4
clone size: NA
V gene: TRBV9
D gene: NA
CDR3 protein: CASSVAARVAPEKLFF
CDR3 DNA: TGTGCCAGCAGCGTAGCGGCCCGGGTGGCGCCTGAAAAACTGTTTTTT

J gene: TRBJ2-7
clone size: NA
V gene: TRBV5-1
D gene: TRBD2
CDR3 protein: CASSLTSGGAPEQYF
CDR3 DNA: TGCGCCAGCAGCTTGACTAGCGGGGGGGCCCCCGAGCAGTACTTC

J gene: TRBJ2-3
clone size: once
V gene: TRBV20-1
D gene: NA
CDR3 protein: CSARTWVTDTQYF
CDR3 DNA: TGCAGTGCTAGAACATGGGTCACAGATACGCAGTATTTT